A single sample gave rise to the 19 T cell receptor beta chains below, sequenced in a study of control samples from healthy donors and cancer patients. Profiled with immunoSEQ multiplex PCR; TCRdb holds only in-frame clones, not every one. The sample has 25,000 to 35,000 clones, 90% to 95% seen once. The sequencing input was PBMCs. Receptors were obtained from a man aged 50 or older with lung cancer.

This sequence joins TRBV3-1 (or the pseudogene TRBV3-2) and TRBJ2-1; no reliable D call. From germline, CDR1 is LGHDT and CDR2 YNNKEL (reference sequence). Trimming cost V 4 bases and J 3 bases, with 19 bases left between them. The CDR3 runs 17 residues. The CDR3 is CASSPLSASGGYNEQFF. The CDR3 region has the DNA TGTGCCAGCAGCCCCCTCTCCGCTTCGGGTGGCTACAATGAGCAGTTCTTC.

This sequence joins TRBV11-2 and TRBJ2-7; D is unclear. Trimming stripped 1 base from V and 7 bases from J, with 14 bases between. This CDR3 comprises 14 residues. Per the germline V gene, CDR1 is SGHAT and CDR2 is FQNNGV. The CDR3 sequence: CASSLAVLGREQYF. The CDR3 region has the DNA TGTGCCAGCAGCTTAGCCGTCTTAGGGCGGGAGCAGTACTTC.

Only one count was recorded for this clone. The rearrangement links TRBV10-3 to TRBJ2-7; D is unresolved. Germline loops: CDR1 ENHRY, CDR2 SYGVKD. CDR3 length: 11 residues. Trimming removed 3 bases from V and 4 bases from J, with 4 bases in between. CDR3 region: CAISDGYEQYF. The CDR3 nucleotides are TGTGCCATCAGTGATGGGTACGAGCAGTACTTC.

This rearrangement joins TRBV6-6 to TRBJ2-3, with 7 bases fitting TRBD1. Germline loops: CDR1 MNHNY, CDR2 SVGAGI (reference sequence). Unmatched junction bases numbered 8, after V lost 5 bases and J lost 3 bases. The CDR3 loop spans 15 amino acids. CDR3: CASSPPGQTTDTQYF. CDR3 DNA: TGTGCCAGCAGTCCGCCGGGACAGACTACAGATACGCAGTATTTT.

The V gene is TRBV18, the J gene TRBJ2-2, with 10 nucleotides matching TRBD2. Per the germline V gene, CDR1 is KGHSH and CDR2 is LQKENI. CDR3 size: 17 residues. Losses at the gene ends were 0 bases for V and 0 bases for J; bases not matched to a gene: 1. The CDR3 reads CASSPPGLATNTGELFF. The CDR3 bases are TGTGCCAGCTCACCACCGGGACTAGCGACGAACACCGGGGAGCTGTTTTTT.

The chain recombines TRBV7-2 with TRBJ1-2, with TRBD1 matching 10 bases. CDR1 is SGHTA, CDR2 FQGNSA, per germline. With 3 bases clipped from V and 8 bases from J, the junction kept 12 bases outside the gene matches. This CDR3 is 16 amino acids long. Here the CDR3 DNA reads TGTGCCAGCAGCTTTATAGGGACAGGGGCAGGGTACGGCTACACCTTC. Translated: CASSFIGTGAGYGYTF.

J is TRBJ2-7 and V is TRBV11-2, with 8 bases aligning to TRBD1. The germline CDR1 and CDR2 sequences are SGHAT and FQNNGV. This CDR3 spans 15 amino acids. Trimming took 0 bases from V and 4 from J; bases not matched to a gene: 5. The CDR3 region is CASSLDDRGGYEQYF. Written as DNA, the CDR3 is TGTGCCAGCAGCTTAGACGACAGGGGAGGTTACGAGCAGTACTTC.

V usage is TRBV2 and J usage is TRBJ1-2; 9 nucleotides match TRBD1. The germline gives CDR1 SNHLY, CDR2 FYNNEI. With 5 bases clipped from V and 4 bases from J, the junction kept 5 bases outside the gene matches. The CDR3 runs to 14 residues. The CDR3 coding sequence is TGTGCCAGCAGTAACAGGGGGCTGAGCTATGGCTACACCTTC. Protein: CASSNRGLSYGYTF.

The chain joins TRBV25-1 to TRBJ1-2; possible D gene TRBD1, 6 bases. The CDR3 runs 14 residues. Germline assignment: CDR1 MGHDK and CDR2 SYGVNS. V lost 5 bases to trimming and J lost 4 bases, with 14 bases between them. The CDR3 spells CASSPPGGIYGYTF. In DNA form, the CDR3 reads TGTGCCAGCAGTCCCCCCGGGGGCATCTATGGCTACACCTTC.

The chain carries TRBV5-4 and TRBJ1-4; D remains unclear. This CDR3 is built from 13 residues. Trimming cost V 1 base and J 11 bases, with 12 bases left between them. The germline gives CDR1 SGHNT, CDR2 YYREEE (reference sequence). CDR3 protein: CASSLYGSGKLFF. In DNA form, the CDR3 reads TGTGCCAGCAGCTTGTACGGCTCGGGGAAACTGTTTTTT. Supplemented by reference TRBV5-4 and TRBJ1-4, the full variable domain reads ETGVTQSPTHLIKTRGQQVTLRCSSQSGHNTVSWYQQALGQGPQFIFQYYREEENGRGNFPPRFSGLQFPNYSSELNVNALELDDSALYLCASSLYGSGKLFFGSGTQLSVL.

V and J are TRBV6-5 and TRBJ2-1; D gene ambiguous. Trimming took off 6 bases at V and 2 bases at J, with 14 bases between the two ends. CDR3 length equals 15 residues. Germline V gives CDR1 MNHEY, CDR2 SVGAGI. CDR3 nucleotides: TGTGCCAGCAGGCCCGACTTAGATGCCTACAATGAGCAGTTCTTC. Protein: CASRPDLDAYNEQFF.

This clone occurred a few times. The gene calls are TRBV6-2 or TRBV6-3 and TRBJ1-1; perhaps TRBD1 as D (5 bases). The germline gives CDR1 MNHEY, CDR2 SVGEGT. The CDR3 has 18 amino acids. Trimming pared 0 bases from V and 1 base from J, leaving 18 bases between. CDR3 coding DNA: TGTGCCAGCAGTTACTCGAGTTGGGGCAGGGCTAAGAACACTGAAGCTTTCTTT. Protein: CASSYSSWGRAKNTEAFF.

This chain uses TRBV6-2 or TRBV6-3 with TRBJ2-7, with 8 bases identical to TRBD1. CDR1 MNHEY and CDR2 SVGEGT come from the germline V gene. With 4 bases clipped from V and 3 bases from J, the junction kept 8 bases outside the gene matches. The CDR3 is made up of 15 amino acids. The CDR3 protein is CASSFHNRGDYEQYF. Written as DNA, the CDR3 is TGTGCCAGCAGTTTCCACAACAGGGGGGACTACGAGCAGTACTTC.

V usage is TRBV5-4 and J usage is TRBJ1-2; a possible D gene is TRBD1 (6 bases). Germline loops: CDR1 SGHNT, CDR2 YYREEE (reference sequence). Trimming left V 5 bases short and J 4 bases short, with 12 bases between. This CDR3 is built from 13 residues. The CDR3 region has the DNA TGTGCCAGCAGTTTACAGGGTGTCTATGGCTACACCTTC. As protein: CASSLQGVYGYTF.

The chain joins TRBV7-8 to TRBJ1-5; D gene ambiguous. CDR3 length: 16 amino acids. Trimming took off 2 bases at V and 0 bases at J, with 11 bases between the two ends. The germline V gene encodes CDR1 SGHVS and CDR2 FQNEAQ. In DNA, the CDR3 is TGTGCCAGCAGCTTAAGCGTCGGGTATAGCAATCAGCCCCAGCATTTT. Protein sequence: CASSLSVGYSNQPQHF.

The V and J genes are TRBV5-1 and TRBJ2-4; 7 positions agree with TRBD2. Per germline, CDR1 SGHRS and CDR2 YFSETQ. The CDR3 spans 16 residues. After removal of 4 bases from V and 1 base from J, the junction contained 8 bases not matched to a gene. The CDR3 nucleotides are TGCGCCAGCAGCCCCTTGGGGGGGTTGGCCAAAAACATTCAGTACTTC. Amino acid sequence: CASSPLGGLAKNIQYF.

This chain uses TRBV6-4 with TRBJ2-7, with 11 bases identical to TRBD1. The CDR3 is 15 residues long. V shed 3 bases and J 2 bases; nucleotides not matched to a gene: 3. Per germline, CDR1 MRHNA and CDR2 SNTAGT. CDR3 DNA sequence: TGTGCCAGCAGTGAGGACAGGGGGCCCGCCTACGAGCAGTACTTC. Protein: CASSEDRGPAYEQYF.

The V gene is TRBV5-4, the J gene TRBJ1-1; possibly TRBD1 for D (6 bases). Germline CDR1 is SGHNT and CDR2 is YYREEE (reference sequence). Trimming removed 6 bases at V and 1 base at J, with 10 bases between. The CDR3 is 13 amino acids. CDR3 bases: TGTGCCAGCAACATACAGGGGAACACTGAAGCTTTCTTT. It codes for CASNIQGNTEAFF.

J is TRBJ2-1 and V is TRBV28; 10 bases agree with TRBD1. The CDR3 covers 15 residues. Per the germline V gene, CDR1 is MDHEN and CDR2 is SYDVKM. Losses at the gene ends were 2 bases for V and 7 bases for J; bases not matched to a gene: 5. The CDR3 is CASSLGTGATNEQFF. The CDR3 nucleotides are TGTGCCAGCAGTTTAGGGACAGGGGCCACGAATGAGCAGTTCTTC. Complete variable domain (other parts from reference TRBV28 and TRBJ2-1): DVKVTQSSRYLVKRTGEKVFLECVQDMDHENMFWYRQDPGLGLRLIYFSYDVKMKEKGDIPEGYSVSREKKERFSLILESASTNQTSMYLCASSLGTGATNEQFFGPGTRLTVL.